The 17 T cell receptor beta chains reported below all come from one sample, sequenced in a study of radiotherapy plus CTLA-4 blockade in lung cancer. Produced via immunoSEQ multiplex PCR; TCRdb's table is partial and in-frame only. The sample carries about 72,000 clones, around 81% recorded once. This specimen was peripheral blood, taken from a patient treated with radiotherapy plus ipilimumab. These TCRs come from a human donor with non-small cell lung cancer who had a partial response to radiotherapy plus ipilimumab.

This clone was picked up a small number of times. V and J are TRBV9 and TRBJ1-1; D is unclear. This CDR3 is built from 13 residues. Per germline, CDR1 SGDLS and CDR2 YYNGEE. V shed 4 bases and J shed 5 bases, with 12 bases lying between them. The CDR3 here is CASSPRGQTEAFF. The CDR3 nucleotides read TGTGCCAGCAGCCCTCGTGGTCAGACTGAAGCTTTCTTT. Drawing the rest from reference TRBV9 and TRBJ1-1, the complete variable domain is DSGVTQTPKHLITATGQRVTLRCSPRSGDLSVYWYQQSLDQGLQFLIQYYNGEERAKGNILERFSAQQFPDLHSELNLSSLELGDSALYFCASSPRGQTEAFFGQGTRLTVV.

The CDR3 loop is CAWREDRPGYTF. The CDR3 DNA follows: TGTGCCTGGAGGGAAGACAGGCCTGGCTACACCTTC. This sequence joins TRBV30 and TRBJ1-2, with D perhaps matching TRBD1 (6 bases). Trimming left V 3 bases short and J 7 bases short, with 12 bases between. The CDR3 contains 12 residues. Germline V CDR1 and CDR2: GTSNPN, SVGIG (reference sequence).

The count of this clone is one. V is TRBV27 and J is TRBJ1-5; the D gene is possibly TRBD1 (5 bases). The V end was cut by 7 bases, the J end by 2 bases, with 15 bases between. Germline V gene data show CDR1 as MNHEY and CDR2 as SMNVEV (reference sequence). The CDR3 spans 15 residues. CDR3 loop: CASTLDSGGNQPQHF. The CDR3, as DNA: TGTGCCAGCACCCTAGACTCGGGGGGCAATCAGCCCCAGCATTTT.

Remarks on this clone: A read error may account for a junction end that differs from germline. The V gene is TRBV7-2, the J gene TRBJ1-5, with D uncertain. The CDR3 covers 13 residues. The germline gives CDR1 SGHTA, CDR2 FQGNSA. Written as DNA, the CDR3 is TGTGCCGGCAGCTCCCAGATGAATCAGCCCCAGCATTTT. This gives the protein CAGSSQMNQPQHF.

The V and J genes are TRBV29-1 and TRBJ2-3; 9 bases map to TRBD2. Germline CDR1 SQVTM, CDR2 ANQGSEA. Trimming removed 1 base from V and 2 bases from J; junction bases left unmatched: 4. This CDR3 has 15 amino acids. For the CDR3, the DNA is TGCAGCGTTGAAGGTCTAGCGGGAAACACAGATACGCAGTATTTT. Encoded protein: CSVEGLAGNTDTQYF.

The chain has TRBV11-1 and TRBJ1-2; 7 bases map to TRBD1. CDR3 length: 15 residues. The V gene end was trimmed by 4 bases and the J gene end by 8 bases; junction bases not matched to a gene: 13. Per the germline V gene, CDR1 is SGHAT and CDR2 is FQDESV (reference sequence). CDR3 DNA: TGTGCCAGCAGCTCGACATCCGACAGGGAGATAGGCTACACCTTC. Protein sequence: CASSSTSDREIGYTF.

The rearrangement joins TRBV11-2 to TRBJ2-1; tentatively, D is TRBD2 (6 bases). CDR1 is SGHAT and CDR2 is FQNNGV in the germline V gene. Trimming removed 4 bases at V and 11 bases at J, with 21 bases between. The CDR3 has 15 residues. The CDR3 protein is CASSSLRLETNQQFF. The CDR3 region has the DNA TGTGCCAGCAGCTCGCTTAGACTAGAAACCAACCAGCAGTTCTTC.

The CDR3 DNA reads TGTGCCAGCAGCTTGGAGGCGGGTCGCTATGGCTACACCTTC. It encodes CASSLEAGRYGYTF. V gene TRBV5-4 combines with J gene TRBJ1-2; the D is unclear. Germline V CDR1 and CDR2: SGHNT, YYREEE (reference sequence). V was pared by 0 bases and J by 4 bases, with 10 bases between. The CDR3 has 14 amino acids.

V is TRBV6-1 and J is TRBJ2-6, with D tentatively TRBD2 (6 bases). The CDR3 covers 15 residues. Germline lookup yields CDR1 MNHNS and CDR2 SASEGT. The ends were cut back, 4 bases at V and 1 base at J, with 8 bases in the middle. The CDR3 protein is CASSGRVSGANVLTF. The CDR3 nucleotides are TGTGCCAGCAGTGGGAGGGTATCTGGGGCCAACGTCCTGACTTTC.

The CDR3 reads CAISGGGQGLKRKAFF. As DNA, the CDR3 is TGTGCCATCAGTGGGGGGGGACAGGGTTTAAAAAGAAAAGCTTTCTTT. The chain couples TRBV10-3 to TRBJ1-1; 9 bases are a match to TRBD1. There are 16 residues in the CDR3. V trimming: 4 bases; J trimming: 9 bases; junction bases outside the gene matches: 15. Germline lookup yields CDR1 ENHRY and CDR2 SYGVKD.

The chain combines TRBV28 with TRBJ2-7; 7 bases line up with TRBD2. CDR3 length: 15 residues. V lost 2 bases and J lost 5; bases outside the gene matches: 9. Germline-derived CDR1 and CDR2 are MDHEN and SYDVKM. CDR3 sequence reads: CASSLTGGRSDEQYF. CDR3 bases: TGTGCCAGCAGTTTAACTGGCGGGAGAAGCGACGAGCAGTACTTC. The full variable domain, rest sourced from reference TRBV28 and TRBJ2-7, is DVKVTQSSRYLVKRTGEKVFLECVQDMDHENMFWYRQDPGLGLRLIYFSYDVKMKEKGDIPEGYSVSREKKERFSLILESASTNQTSMYLCASSLTGGRSDEQYFGPGTRLTVT.

The V gene is TRBV5-6, the J gene TRBJ2-5, with 10 positions matching TRBD2. V shed 5 bases, J shed 4 bases, and the junction held 11 bases outside the gene matches. Germline loops: CDR1 SGHDT, CDR2 YYEEEE. CDR3 length: 16 amino acids. CDR3 coding DNA: TGTGCCAGCAGTCCTGGGCTAGCGGGAGCGGGAGAGACCCAGTACTTC. It translates to CASSPGLAGAGETQYF.

The chain is built from TRBV6-1 and TRBJ2-7; D is possibly TRBD2 (6 bases). The CDR3 runs to 15 residues. Germline V gene data show CDR1 as MNHNS and CDR2 as SASEGT. The ends were cut back, 5 bases at V and 7 bases at J, with 21 bases in the middle. The CDR3 protein is CASSLGRRGLEEQYF. The DNA for the CDR3 is TGTGCCAGCAGTTTGGGGAGGAGGGGTCTGGAAGAGCAGTACTTC.

The chain is built from TRBV5-4 and TRBJ2-5; TRBD2 aligns across 10 bases. The end of the DNA fits TRBJ2-7 better, so the J call may be wrong. Per germline, CDR1 SGHNT and CDR2 YYREEE (reference sequence). The CDR3 contains 17 residues. For the CDR3, the DNA is TGTGCCAGCAGCTCTGGCCCCACTAGCGGGATATTATACGAGCAGTACTTC. It yields the protein CASSSGPTSGILYEQYF.

V gene TRBV5-6 combines with J gene TRBJ2-3; D call uncertain. The germline gives CDR1 SGHDT, CDR2 YYEEEE. V gave up 1 base and J gave up 2 bases, with 11 bases separating them. The CDR3 has 15 amino acids. The CDR3 DNA is TGTGCCAGCAGCTTGTATTCCAGCGTCACAGATACGCAGTATTTT. Its protein is CASSLYSSVTDTQYF.

V usage is TRBV28 and J usage is TRBJ2-7; 7 bases align to TRBD1. Germline V gives CDR1 MDHEN, CDR2 SYDVKM. The length of the CDR3 is 15 residues. The ends lost 4 bases at V and 2 bases at J; junction bases unmatched: 8. CDR3 in amino acids: CASSSAGTDTYEQYF. The CDR3 DNA follows: TGTGCCAGCAGTTCCGCCGGGACAGATACCTACGAGCAGTACTTC.

V gene TRBV7-8 combines with J gene TRBJ2-1, with 15 bases aligning to TRBD2. The CDR3 is 16 amino acids. Trimming took 5 bases from V and 10 from J; bases not matched to a gene: 9. The V gene's germline CDR1 is SGHVS and CDR2 FQNEAQ. The CDR3 spells CASSTHGTSGRREQFF. The CDR3, as DNA: TGTGCCAGCAGCACACACGGGACTAGCGGGAGGCGCGAGCAGTTCTTC.